Detailed here is one TCR beta chain. The antigen is not known. PCR involved 60 Vbeta and 13 Jbeta primers. The protocol was immunoSEQ multiplex PCR, while the TCRdb copy is restricted to in-frame clones and leaves out a portion. The table lists about 280,000 clones, 85% to 90% of them singletons. The data were taken from a study of cytomegalovirus exposure and HLA in healthy donors. General study points: One variant, a missense change in DCLRE1C, was linked in a later analysis to TCR beta V- and J-gene trimming.

Sequenced sample: PBMCs. This TCR came from a woman between 18 and 29 years old in good health and CMV-seronegative.

CDR3 nucleotide sequence: TGTGCCAGCAGCTTCGGCCCGACTAGCGGGGGGGCCAATGAGCAGTTCTTC. The encoded protein is CASSFGPTSGGANEQFF. The genes are TRBV7-7 and TRBJ2-1; 14 nucleotides align to TRBD2. The V segment lost 3 bases and the J segment 6 bases; nucleotides outside the gene matches: 7. CDR3 length: 17 residues. CDR1 SSHAT and CDR2 FNYEAQ come from the germline V gene (reference sequence).